What follows are 28 T cell receptor beta chains derived from one specimen sequenced in a study of graft-versus-host responses after intestinal transplantation. Antigens of these TCRs are unknown. TCRdb's copy holds only in-frame clones and misses some; the assay was immunoSEQ multiplex PCR. The repertoire holds about 120,000 clones, with 85% to 95% as singletons. The material sequenced was unstimulated CD8+ T cells sorted from spleen or lymph node cells, taken before intestinal transplant. The source of these receptors is a human donor who received an intestinal transplant.

The chain carries TRBV25-1 and TRBJ2-4; D is undetermined. V lost 4 bases, J lost 1 base, and 11 bases lay in between. CDR3 length equals 15 residues. In germline, CDR1 is MGHDK, CDR2 SYGVNS. CDR3 in DNA: TGTGCCAGCAGTGGGCCCAGAATGGCCAAAAACATTCAGTACTTC. Translation: CASSGPRMAKNIQYF.

The chain has TRBV5-8 and TRBJ2-1; TRBD2 aligns across 7 bases. This CDR3 comprises 15 residues. V lost 6 bases, J lost 4 bases, and 10 bases stayed unmatched. The germline V gene encodes CDR1 SGHTS and CDR2 YDEGEE. The CDR3 is CASTEVASGYNEQFF. DNA of the CDR3: TGTGCCAGCACCGAAGTTGCTAGCGGTTACAATGAGCAGTTCTTC. The whole variable domain, remainder taken from reference TRBV5-8 and TRBJ2-1, is EAGVTQSPTHLIKTRGQQATLRCSPISGHTSVYWYQQALGLGLQFLLWYDEGEERNRGNFPPRFSGRQFPNYSSELNVNALELEDSALYLCASTEVASGYNEQFFGPGTRLTVL.

This clone occurred once. This chain joins TRBV15 and TRBJ1-5; 8 nucleotides agree with TRBD1. The CDR3 is made up of 18 amino acids. The V gene end was trimmed by 2 bases and the J gene end by 4 bases; junction bases not matched to a gene: 13. From germline, CDR1 is LNHNV and CDR2 YYDKDF (reference sequence). CDR3 amino acids: CATSRWNLGQGQNQPQHF. Here the CDR3 DNA reads TGTGCCACCAGCAGATGGAATCTAGGACAGGGCCAAAATCAGCCCCAGCATTTT.

The gene calls are TRBV7-9 and TRBJ2-3, with D perhaps matching TRBD1 (5 bases). The CDR3 is made up of 14 amino acids. Trimming stripped 4 bases from V and 5 bases from J, with 13 bases between. Germline V gene data show CDR1 as SEHNR and CDR2 as FQNEAQ (reference sequence). CDR3 amino acids: CASSSTDSQDTQYF. The CDR3 DNA is TGTGCCAGCAGCTCTACAGACAGCCAAGATACGCAGTATTTT.

This chain links TRBV25-1 with TRBJ1-4; unclear D gene. CDR3 length equals 13 residues. The germline V gene encodes CDR1 MGHDK and CDR2 SYGVNS. Trimming shortened V by 2 bases and J by 8 bases, and 9 bases separated the two germline ends. This chain's CDR3 is CASSEEADEKLFF. Here the CDR3 DNA reads TGTGCCAGCAGTGAAGAGGCAGACGAAAAACTGTTTTTT.

This chain connects TRBV7-3 to TRBJ1-1; D gene uncertain. Germline V lookup: CDR1 SGHTA, CDR2 FQGTGA. Trimming removed 5 bases from V and 8 bases from J, with 24 bases in between. This CDR3 is built from 16 residues. CDR3 loop: CASSPIGVLPLKEAFF. The CDR3 nucleotides are TGTGCCAGCAGCCCGATCGGGGTGCTCCCCCTGAAGGAAGCTTTCTTT.

The CDR3 bases are TGTGCCAGTAGCTCTTCGGACAGGGTAGAGACCCAGTACTTC. Encoded protein: CASSSSDRVETQYF. The gene calls are TRBV19 and TRBJ2-5; 8 bases agree with TRBD1. The junction had 7 bases not matched to a gene; V was cut back by 6 bases and J by 4 bases. CDR1 is LNHDA and CDR2 is SQIVND in the germline V gene (reference sequence). The CDR3 spans 14 residues.

V gene TRBV27 combines with J gene TRBJ2-1; 7 positions agree with TRBD2. Trimming removed 2 bases from V and 8 bases from J; junction bases left unmatched: 6. CDR1 is MNHEY and CDR2 is SMNVEV in the germline V gene (reference sequence). CDR3 length: 14 amino acids. The CDR3 region has the DNA TGTGCCAGCAGTTTAAGCGGGAATTTTCATGAGCAGTTCTTC. Translated: CASSLSGNFHEQFF.

V and J are TRBV28 and TRBJ2-7; no clear D gene. Trimming took 6 bases from V and 7 from J, leaving 13 bases between them. This CDR3 region has 12 residues. Looked up from germline, CDR1 is MDHEN and CDR2 is SYDVKM. The CDR3 bases are TGTGCCAGCAGCCCCCCTACTACAGAGCAGTACTTC. Its protein is CASSPPTTEQYF.

J is TRBJ2-7 and V is TRBV5-1, with TRBD1 identical over 12 bases. The germline CDR1 and CDR2 sequences are SGHRS and YFSETQ. The CDR3 sequence is 14 residues long. V was clipped by 6 bases and J by 6 bases; unmatched bases: 7. CDR3: CASNPGQGAVEQYF. In DNA, the CDR3 is TGCGCCAGCAATCCGGGACAGGGGGCTGTCGAGCAGTACTTC. Variable domain in full (rest from reference TRBV5-1 and TRBJ2-7): KAGVTQTPRYLIKTRGQQVTLSCSPISGHRSVSWYQQTPGQGLQFLFEYFSETQRNKGNFPGRFSGRQFSNSRSEMNVSTLELGDSALYLCASNPGQGAVEQYFGPGTRLTVT.

The rearrangement uses TRBV5-1 and TRBJ1-4; a weak D match, TRBD1 (5 bases). Germline loops: CDR1 SGHRS, CDR2 YFSETQ. The V end was cut by 2 bases, the J end by 3 bases, with 11 bases between. The CDR3 has 15 residues. CDR3 sequence: CASSLTGRSNEKLFF. Written as DNA, the CDR3 is TGCGCCAGCAGCTTAACGGGACGGTCTAATGAAAAACTGTTTTTT.

The V gene is TRBV21-1, the J gene TRBJ1-2; no check of the table's D call, TRBD1, against the DNA was made. TRBV21-1 is listed as a pseudogene. CDR3 size: 13 residues. The CDR3 protein is CASSKGQSDGYTF. The CDR3 region has the DNA TGTGCCAGCAGCAAAGGACAGTCTGATGGCTACACCTTC.

In its sample, this clone was seen once. The chain couples TRBV28 to TRBJ2-5; no clear D. Looked up from germline, CDR1 is MDHEN and CDR2 is SYDVKM. Trimming removed 6 bases from V and 1 base from J, with 15 bases in between. The CDR3 runs to 15 residues. DNA of the CDR3: TGTGCCAGCAGCCAGACCCCTATAACCCAAGAGACCCAGTACTTC. Translation gives CASSQTPITQETQYF. Full variable domain (outside the CDR3, taken from reference TRBV28 and TRBJ2-5): DVKVTQSSRYLVKRTGEKVFLECVQDMDHENMFWYRQDPGLGLRLIYFSYDVKMKEKGDIPEGYSVSREKKERFSLILESASTNQTSMYLCASSQTPITQETQYFGPGTRLLVL.

This rearrangement joins TRBV19 to TRBJ1-1; D might be TRBD1 (6 bases). This CDR3 region has 15 residues. CDR1 is LNHDA and CDR2 is SQIVND in the germline V gene (reference sequence). The ends were cut back, 3 bases at V and 7 bases at J, with 18 bases in the middle. Written as DNA, the CDR3 is TGTGCCAGTAGTATTTGGGGGGCCGGAGTCAGTGAAGCTTTCTTT. It encodes CASSIWGAGVSEAFF.

The chain has TRBV28 and TRBJ2-7; TRBD2 matches 7 bases. This CDR3 contains 14 residues. The germline CDR1 and CDR2 sequences are MDHEN and SYDVKM. V was clipped by 4 bases and J by 7 bases; unmatched bases: 10. In nucleotides, the CDR3 is TGTGCCAGCAGTTGGCGGGAGAGGGCTGGGGAGCAGTACTTC. It specifies CASSWRERAGEQYF. Full variable domain (remainder filled in from reference TRBV28 and TRBJ2-7): DVKVTQSSRYLVKRTGEKVFLECVQDMDHENMFWYRQDPGLGLRLIYFSYDVKMKEKGDIPEGYSVSREKKERFSLILESASTNQTSMYLCASSWRERAGEQYFGPGTRLTVT.

The V gene is TRBV20-1, the J gene TRBJ2-3, with D unclear. Germline CDR1 DFQATT, CDR2 SNEGSKA (reference sequence). This CDR3 contains 11 residues. With 5 bases removed from V and 8 bases from J, the gap between germline ends came to 11 bases. DNA for the CDR3: TGCAGTGCTTCGCTGGAAGGTACGCAGTATTTT. Protein sequence: CSASLEGTQYF.

This sequence joins TRBV28 and TRBJ2-5; D is possibly TRBD1 (5 bases). CDR1 MDHEN and CDR2 SYDVKM come from the germline V gene. This CDR3 is built from 15 residues. V dropped 3 bases and J dropped 5 bases, with 16 bases sitting between them. The CDR3 coding sequence is TGTGCCAGCAGTTTCTTACGGCCTAGGGGTGAGACCCAGTACTTC. Translation: CASSFLRPRGETQYF.

Remarks on this clone: The sample holds other DNA sequences that translate to the same CDR3. The chain has TRBV6-5 and TRBJ1-4, with no clear D. CDR3 length: 16 residues. Germline V gene sequence: CDR1 MNHEY, CDR2 SVGAGI. Trimming removed 2 bases from V and 2 bases from J, with 12 bases in between. The CDR3 bases are TGTGCCAGCAGTTACGGACGGACCCAGACTAATGAAAAACTGTTTTTT. Encoded protein: CASSYGRTQTNEKLFF.

The CDR3 nucleotides are TGCGCCAGCAGCCCGGTACGACTAGCGGGGTCCCTCTACAATGAGCAGTTCTTC. Translation: CASSPVRLAGSLYNEQFF. This chain uses TRBV4-1 with TRBJ2-1, with 11 bases that match TRBD2. CDR1 and CDR2 from the germline V gene are MGHRA and YSYEKL. V shed 4 bases, J shed 3 bases, and the junction held 11 bases outside the gene matches. This CDR3 region has 18 residues.

The chain combines TRBV28 with TRBJ1-5, with D maybe TRBD1 (6 bases). The CDR3 totals 15 residues. CDR1 and CDR2 from the germline V gene are MDHEN and SYDVKM. The ends were cut back, 2 bases at V and 6 bases at J, with 14 bases in the middle. The CDR3 here is CASSLTTGWGQPQHF. The CDR3 DNA reads TGTGCCAGCAGTTTAACCACAGGGTGGGGTCAGCCCCAGCATTTT.

The genes are TRBV28 and TRBJ2-3; the D is unclear. The CDR3 length is 16 residues. With 4 bases removed from V and 3 bases from J, the gap between germline ends came to 17 bases. Germline V gene sequence: CDR1 MDHEN, CDR2 SYDVKM. The CDR3 is CASSSRGGRETDTQYF. The CDR3 DNA sequence: TGTGCCAGCAGTTCGCGCGGTGGCAGAGAAACAGATACGCAGTATTTT. The full variable domain, completed using reference TRBV28 and TRBJ2-3, is DVKVTQSSRYLVKRTGEKVFLECVQDMDHENMFWYRQDPGLGLRLIYFSYDVKMKEKGDIPEGYSVSREKKERFSLILESASTNQTSMYLCASSSRGGRETDTQYFGPGTRLTVL.

The CDR3 DNA reads TGTGCCAGCAGCCCTAACCGGGGCTCAAACACCATATATTTT. Its protein product is CASSPNRGSNTIYF. The chain links TRBV28 to TRBJ1-3; tentative D call: TRBD1 (5 bases). Deletions cut 6 bases from V and 6 bases from J, with 15 bases between. The germline CDR1 and CDR2 sequences are MDHEN and SYDVKM. The CDR3 covers 14 residues. Complete variable domain (other parts from reference TRBV28 and TRBJ1-3): DVKVTQSSRYLVKRTGEKVFLECVQDMDHENMFWYRQDPGLGLRLIYFSYDVKMKEKGDIPEGYSVSREKKERFSLILESASTNQTSMYLCASSPNRGSNTIYFGEGSWLTVV.

The chain has TRBV14 and TRBJ2-1, with 8 bases lining up with TRBD1. CDR3 length equals 16 residues. V lost 4 bases, J lost 4 bases, and 9 bases stayed unmatched. Germline CDR1 and CDR2: SGHDN and FVKESK. CDR3 sequence: CASSLLGGQGYNEQFF. The CDR3 DNA reads TGTGCCAGCAGCCTCCTTGGTGGACAGGGTTACAATGAGCAGTTCTTC. Looking up the rest from reference TRBV14 and TRBJ2-1 gives the full variable domain: EAGVTQFPSHSVIEKGQTVTLRCDPISGHDNLYWYRRVMGKEIKFLLHFVKESKQDESGMPNNRFLAERTGGTYSTLKVQPAELEDSGVYFCASSLLGGQGYNEQFFGPGTRLTVL.

The rearrangement joins TRBV12-1 to TRBJ2-3; TRBD2 was called by the table and not checked on the DNA. TRBV12-1 counts as a pseudogene. The CDR3 contains 12 residues. Written as DNA, the CDR3 is TGTGCCAGCAGCTCCTGCACAGATACGCAGTATTTT. Translating it yields CASSSCTDTQYF.

The V and J genes are TRBV15 and TRBJ1-1, with TRBD1 as a possible D gene (6 bases). Trimming took 0 bases from V and 2 from J, leaving 19 bases between them. Germline CDR1 reads LNHNV; CDR2 reads YYDKDF (reference sequence). This CDR3 region has 18 residues. CDR3 residues: CATSRDKPAQGSNTEAFF. The CDR3 region has the DNA TGTGCCACCAGCAGAGACAAACCCGCACAGGGCTCAAACACTGAAGCTTTCTTT.

The chain is built from TRBV18 and TRBJ2-4; TRBD2 agrees at 7 bases. Germline values: CDR1 KGHSH, CDR2 LQKENI. The ends lost 4 bases at V and 3 bases at J; junction bases unmatched: 12. This CDR3 contains 17 residues. CDR3 loop: CASSRRLGGIRKNIQYF. CDR3 coding DNA: TGTGCCAGCTCACGTCGCCTGGGGGGGATCCGCAAAAACATTCAGTACTTC.

The chain recombines TRBV2 with TRBJ1-1; D not resolved. Germline CDR1 is SNHLY and CDR2 is FYNNEI. V was pared by 4 bases and J by 5 bases, with 14 bases between. The CDR3 runs to 14 residues. The CDR3 DNA is TGTGCCAGCAGTGGAGGGTCCCTGGGTACTGAAGCTTTCTTT. The encoded protein is CASSGGSLGTEAFF.

This rearrangement joins TRBV7-2 to TRBJ2-1; 10 bases align to TRBD2. V trimming: 1 base; J trimming: 5 bases; junction bases outside the gene matches: 2. The germline V gene encodes CDR1 SGHTA and CDR2 FQGNSA. The CDR3 is made up of 15 amino acids. This CDR3 is CASSLGTSGNNEQFF. Written as DNA, the CDR3 is TGTGCCAGCAGCTTAGGGACTAGCGGCAACAATGAGCAGTTCTTC.